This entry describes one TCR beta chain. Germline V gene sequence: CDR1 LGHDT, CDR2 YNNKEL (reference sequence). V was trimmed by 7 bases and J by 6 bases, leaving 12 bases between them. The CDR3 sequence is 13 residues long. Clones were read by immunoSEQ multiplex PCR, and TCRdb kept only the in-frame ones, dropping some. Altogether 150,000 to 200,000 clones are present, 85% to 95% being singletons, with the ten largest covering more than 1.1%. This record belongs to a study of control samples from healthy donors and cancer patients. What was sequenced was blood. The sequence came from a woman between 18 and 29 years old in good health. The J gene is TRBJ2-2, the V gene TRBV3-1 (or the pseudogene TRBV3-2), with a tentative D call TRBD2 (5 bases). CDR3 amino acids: CASTPGGSGELFF. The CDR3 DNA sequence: TGTGCCAGCACCCCTGGAGGCTCCGGGGAGCTGTTTTTT.